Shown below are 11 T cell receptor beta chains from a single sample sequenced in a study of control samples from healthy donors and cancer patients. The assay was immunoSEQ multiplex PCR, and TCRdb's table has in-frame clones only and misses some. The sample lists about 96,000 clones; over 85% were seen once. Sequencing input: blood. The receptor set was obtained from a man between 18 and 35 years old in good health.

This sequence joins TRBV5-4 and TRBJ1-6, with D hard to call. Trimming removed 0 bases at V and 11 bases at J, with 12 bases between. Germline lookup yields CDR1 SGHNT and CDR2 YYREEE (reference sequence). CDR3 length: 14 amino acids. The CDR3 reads CASSLVGNQAPLHF. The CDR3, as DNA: TGTGCCAGCAGCTTGGTAGGAAACCAGGCACCCCTCCACTTT.

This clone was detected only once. This CDR3 reads CASSLESEQYF. In DNA form, the CDR3 reads TGTGCCAGCAGCTTAGAGTCCGAGCAGTACTTC. The chain uses TRBV13 and TRBJ2-7; D call uncertain. This CDR3 has 11 residues. CDR1 is PRHDT and CDR2 is FYEKMQ in the germline V gene (reference sequence). The V gene lost 1 base and the J gene lost 6 bases, with 4 bases spanning the gap.

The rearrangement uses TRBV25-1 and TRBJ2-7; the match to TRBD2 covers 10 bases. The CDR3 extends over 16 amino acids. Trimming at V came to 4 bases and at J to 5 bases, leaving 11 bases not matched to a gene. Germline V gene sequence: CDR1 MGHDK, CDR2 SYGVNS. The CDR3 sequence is CASSGATSGMMDEQYF. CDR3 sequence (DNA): TGTGCCAGCAGTGGAGCTACTAGCGGGATGATGGACGAGCAGTACTTC.

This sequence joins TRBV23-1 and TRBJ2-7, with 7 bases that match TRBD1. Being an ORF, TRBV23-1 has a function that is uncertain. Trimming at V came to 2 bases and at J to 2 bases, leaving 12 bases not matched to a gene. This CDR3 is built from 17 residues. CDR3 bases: TGCGCCAGCAGTCAACCAAACGCGACAGGGAACCCCTACGAGCAGTACTTC. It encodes CASSQPNATGNPYEQYF.

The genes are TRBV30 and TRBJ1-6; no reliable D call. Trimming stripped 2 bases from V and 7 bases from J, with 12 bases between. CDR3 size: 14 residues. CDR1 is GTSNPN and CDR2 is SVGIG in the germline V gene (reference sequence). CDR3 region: CAWSSNPGNSPLHF. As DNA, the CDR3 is TGTGCCTGGAGTTCAAACCCCGGCAATTCACCCCTCCACTTT.

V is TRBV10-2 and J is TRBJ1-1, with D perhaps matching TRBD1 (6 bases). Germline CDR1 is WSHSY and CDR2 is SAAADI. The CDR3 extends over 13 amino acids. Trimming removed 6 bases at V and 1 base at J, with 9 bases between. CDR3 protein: CASREQGNTEAFF. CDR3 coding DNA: TGCGCCAGCAGAGAACAGGGGAACACTGAAGCTTTCTTT.

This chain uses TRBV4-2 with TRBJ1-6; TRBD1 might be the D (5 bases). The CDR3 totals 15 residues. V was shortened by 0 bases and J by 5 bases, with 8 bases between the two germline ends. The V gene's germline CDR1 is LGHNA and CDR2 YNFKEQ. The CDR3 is CASSQDRGDNSPLHF. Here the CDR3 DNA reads TGTGCCAGCAGCCAAGATCGGGGGGATAATTCACCCCTCCACTTT.

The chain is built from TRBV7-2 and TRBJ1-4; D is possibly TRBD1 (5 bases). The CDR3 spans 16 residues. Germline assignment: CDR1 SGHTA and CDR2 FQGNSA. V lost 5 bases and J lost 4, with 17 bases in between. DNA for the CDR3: TGTGCCAGCAGCCTAAAACCCGGGACGGATAATGAAAAACTGTTTTTT. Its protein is CASSLKPGTDNEKLFF.

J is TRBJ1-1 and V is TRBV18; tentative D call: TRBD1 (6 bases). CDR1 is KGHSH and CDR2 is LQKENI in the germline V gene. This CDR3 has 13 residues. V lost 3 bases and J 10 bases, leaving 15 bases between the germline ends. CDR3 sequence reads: CASSPPGHRGAFF. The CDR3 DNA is TGTGCCAGCTCACCCCCGGGACACCGGGGAGCTTTCTTT.

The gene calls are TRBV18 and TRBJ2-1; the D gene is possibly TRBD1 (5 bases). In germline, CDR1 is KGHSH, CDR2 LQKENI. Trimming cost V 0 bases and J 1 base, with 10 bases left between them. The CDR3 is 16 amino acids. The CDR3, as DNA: TGTGCCAGCTCACCACCGGTGTCAGGGTCCTACAATGAGCAGTTCTTC. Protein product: CASSPPVSGSYNEQFF.

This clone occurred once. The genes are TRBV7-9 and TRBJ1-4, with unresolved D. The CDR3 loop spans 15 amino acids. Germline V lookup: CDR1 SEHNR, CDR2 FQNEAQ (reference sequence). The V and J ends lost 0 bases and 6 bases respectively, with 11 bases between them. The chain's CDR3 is CASSLATAGYEKLFF. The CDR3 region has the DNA TGTGCCAGCAGCTTAGCGACGGCGGGATATGAAAAACTGTTTTTT.